This note documents a single T cell receptor (beta chain) sequence. No antigen is known for it. Germline CDR1 SQVTM, CDR2 ANQGSEA. Trimming removed 4 bases from V and 0 bases from J, with 10 bases in between. The CDR3 is made up of 13 amino acids. The sample belongs to a study of cytomegalovirus exposure and HLA in healthy donors. Study-level findings and limits: HLA restriction was apparent for most CMV-associated TCR beta chains in a later analysis.

The PCR had 60 Vbeta and 13 Jbeta primers. TCRdb's copy holds only in-frame clones and misses some; the assay was immunoSEQ multiplex PCR. The table lists approximately 89,000 clones, less than 75% of them singletons, with about 5.4% in the top ten. This rearrangement joins TRBV29-1 to TRBJ2-7; no firm D call. The TCR was taken from a young woman in good health and CMV-seropositive. Sequencing input: PBMCs. The CDR3 loop is CSVADIGSYEQYF. The CDR3 DNA reads as TGCAGCGTTGCTGACATTGGCTCCTACGAGCAGTACTTC.